A selection of T cell receptor beta chains follows, all from one sample in a study of blood T cell repertoires in COVID-19. The data were produced by immunoSEQ multiplex PCR, yet TCRdb's version contains in-frame clones alone and is incomplete. The profile shows tens of thousands of clones, approximately 81% of them singletons. Sequencing input: peripheral blood. These receptors came from a woman between 65 and 79 years old with acute or convalescent COVID-19. CDR3s include the opening cysteine and the closing phenylalanine or tryptophan. D genes are given only for firm matches. Clone sizes are given selectively: once, few, many, or a class where the clone is expanded.

size,D,J,V,CDR3,DNA
NA,TRBD1,TRBJ1-2,TRBV18,CASSPQSARNRGYYGYTF,TGTGCCAGCTCACCACAGTCGGCCCGGAACAGGGGGTACTATGGCTACACCTTC
NA,NA,TRBJ2-5,TRBV7-2,CASSFRGRETQYF,TGTGCCAGCAGCTTTAGAGGGAGGGAGACCCAGTACTTC
NA,NA,TRBJ1-6,TRBV10-2,CASRTGNSPLHF,TGCGCCAGCAGGACGGGTAATTCACCCCTCCACTTT
NA,NA,TRBJ1-2,TRBV5-6,CASSSGGLSKGYTF,TGTGCCAGCAGCTCGGGAGGCCTTTCCAAAGGCTACACCTTC
NA,TRBD1,TRBJ1-1,TRBV2,CASSLNRGGLTEAFF,TGTGCCAGCAGTCTGAACAGGGGGGGGTTGACTGAAGCTTTCTTT
NA,NA,TRBJ2-5,TRBV29-1,CSVTGAGDSTQYF,TGCAGCGTTACCGGGGCAGGGGATTCGACCCAGTACTTC
NA,NA,TRBJ2-1,TRBV18,CASSPRRDSSYNEQFF,TGTGCCAGCTCACCAAGACGGGATAGCTCCTACAATGAGCAGTTCTTC
NA,NA,TRBJ2-3,TRBV19,CASSTGASLAQYF,TGTGCCAGTAGTACAGGGGCGTCGTTGGCGCAGTATTTT
NA,NA,TRBJ1-1,TRBV6-1,CASSEPQEIRGAAFF,TGTGCCAGCAGTGAACCCCAAGAGATCCGGGGGGCAGCTTTCTTT
once,NA,TRBJ1-2,TRBV6-5,CASSRPGVAAYGYTF,TGTGCCAGCAGCCGCCCTGGTGTCGCGGCCTATGGCTACACCTTC
NA,TRBD2,TRBJ2-3,TRBV25-1,CASSTFLAGGHGDTQYF,TGTGCCAGCAGCACATTCCTAGCGGGGGGGCATGGAGATACGCAGTATTTT
NA,NA,TRBJ1-1,TRBV27,CASSSLTSGVTEAFF,TGTGCCAGCAGTTCACTTACGTCAGGGGTCACTGAAGCTTTCTTT
NA,NA,TRBJ1-1,TRBV7-6,CASSLESTGYTEAFF,TGTGCCAGCAGCTTAGAGAGTACAGGGTACACTGAAGCTTTCTTT
NA,TRBD1,TRBJ2-5,TRBV7-6,CASSLGQGMWETQYF,TGTGCCAGCAGCTTAGGACAGGGGATGTGGGAGACCCAGTACTTC
NA,TRBD1,TRBJ2-3,TRBV5-5,CASSLRTGARTDTQYF,TGTGCCAGCAGCTTACGGACAGGGGCCCGCACAGATACGCAGTATTTT
NA,NA,TRBJ2-5,TRBV5-6,CASSFYVTVAETQYF,TGTGCCAGCAGCTTTTATGTGACAGTAGCAGAGACCCAGTACTTC
once,TRBD2,TRBJ2-1,TRBV9,CASSLAGASNEQFF,TGTGCCAGCAGCTTAGCGGGAGCGTCCAATGAGCAGTTCTTC
few,TRBD1,TRBJ1-5,TRBV4-1,CASSLSGTGDQPQHF,TGCGCCAGCAGCCTCTCCGGGACAGGGGACCAGCCCCAGCATTTT
NA,TRBD1,TRBJ1-5,TRBV18,CASSPIGTAENQPQHF,TGTGCCAGCTCACCGATAGGGACAGCCGAAAATCAGCCCCAGCATTTT
NA,TRBD1,TRBJ1-4,TRBV5-4,CASSLGTATNEKLFF,TGTGCCAGCAGCCTAGGGACAGCAACTAATGAAAAACTGTTTTTT
NA,TRBD1,TRBJ1-2,TRBV18,CASSPPGQGARYGYTF,TGTGCCAGCTCACCACCTGGACAGGGGGCCCGGTATGGCTACACCTTC
NA,TRBD1,TRBJ1-1,TRBV18,CASSLGQENPEAFF,TGTGCCAGCTCACTGGGACAGGAGAACCCTGAAGCTTTCTTT
few,TRBD1,TRBJ1-2,TRBV28,CASSQLIQGASPLAF,TGTGCCAGCAGTCAGTTGATTCAGGGGGCATCCCCTCTGGCCTTC
NA,TRBD2,TRBJ2-1,TRBV24-1,CATSWASGSYNEQFF,TGTGCCACCAGTTGGGCTAGCGGCTCCTACAATGAGCAGTTCTTC
once,TRBD1,TRBJ1-2,TRBV5-1,CASSVMKGGAGFPNYGYTF,TGCGCCAGCAGCGTGATGAAAGGGGGCGCAGGATTTCCTAACTATGGCTACACCTTC
few,TRBD2,TRBJ2-1,TRBV7-9,CASSFTSGRPISSYNEQFF,TGTGCCAGCAGCTTTACTAGCGGGAGACCCATAAGCTCCTACAATGAGCAGTTCTTC
once,TRBD1,TRBJ1-2,TRBV7-9,CASSLGQVNYGYTF,TGTGCCAGCAGCCTGGGACAGGTTAACTATGGCTACACCTTC
NA,NA,TRBJ1-2,TRBV5-4,CASSLQGRSNYGYTF,TGTGCCAGCAGCTTACAGGGCCGGTCTAACTATGGCTACACCTTC
once,TRBD1,TRBJ2-3,TRBV5-4,CASSQRLTGVGDTQYF,TGTGCCAGCAGCCAGCGACTGACAGGGGTTGGAGATACGCAGTATTTT
NA,TRBD1,TRBJ2-1,TRBV10-1,CASSERRGTALDEQFF,TGCGCCAGCAGTGAGAGGAGAGGGACAGCGCTTGATGAGCAGTTCTTC
NA,NA,TRBJ2-3,TRBV6-1,CASTPTDITDTQYF,TGTGCCAGCACCCCGACAGATATCACAGATACGCAGTATTTT
NA,NA,TRBJ1-1,TRBV7-8,CASSLAGLATEAFF,TGTGCCAGCAGCTTAGCCGGACTGGCCACTGAAGCTTTCTTT
NA,NA,TRBJ2-3,TRBV21-1,CASSKETNGLANVPASTDTQYF,TGTGCCAGCAGCAAAGAGACGAATGGACTAGCGAACGTGCCCGCCAGCACAGATACGCAGTATTTT
NA,TRBD1,TRBJ1-2,TRBV10-3,CAISPDREGYTF,TGTGCCATCAGTCCGGACAGGGAGGGCTACACCTTC
NA,TRBD1,TRBJ1-1,TRBV4-1,CASSQGQGAADTEAFF,TGCGCCAGCAGCCAAGGACAGGGGGCGGCCGACACTGAAGCTTTCTTT
NA,NA,TRBJ1-2,TRBV5-1,CASSTMAGNYGYTF,TGCGCCAGCAGCACTATGGCCGGGAACTATGGCTACACCTTC
NA,NA,TRBJ1-1,TRBV11-3,CASSLRAGMNTEAFF,TGTGCCAGCAGCTTACGGGCAGGGATGAACACTGAAGCTTTCTTT
NA,NA,TRBJ2-1,TRBV7-2,CASILEGAGNYNEQFF,TGTGCCAGCATTCTGGAGGGAGCAGGGAACTACAATGAGCAGTTCTTC
NA,NA,TRBJ1-2,TRBV14,CASSQALGQSYGYTF,TGTGCCAGCAGCCAAGCCTTAGGACAAAGTTATGGCTACACCTTC
once,NA,TRBJ1-4,TRBV6-4,CASRTGQINEKLFF,TGTGCCAGCAGAACCGGACAGATTAATGAAAAACTGTTTTTT
NA,TRBD2,TRBJ2-1,TRBV9,CATHGRPSYNEQFF,TGTGCCACGCACGGGAGGCCCTCCTACAATGAGCAGTTCTTC
once,NA,TRBJ1-2,TRBV2,CASSERQGTTNYGYTF,TGTGCCAGCAGTGAGCGGCAGGGAACCACTAACTATGGCTACACCTTC
NA,NA,TRBJ2-3,TRBV18,CASSPPGTDTQYF,TGTGCCAGCTCACCCCCGGGCACAGATACGCAGTATTTT
NA,TRBD1,TRBJ1-2,TRBV6-5,CASSYSNRGNGYTF,TGTGCCAGCAGTTACTCGAACAGGGGGAATGGCTACACCTTC
once,NA,TRBJ1-5,TRBV7-2,CASSLFLLQPQHF,TGTGCCAGCAGCTTATTTCTTCTACAGCCCCAGCATTTT
NA,TRBD1,TRBJ1-6,TRBV6-5,CASRVQGADNSPLHF,TGTGCCAGCAGAGTTCAGGGGGCGGATAATTCACCCCTCCACTTT
NA,TRBD2,TRBJ2-1,TRBV11-3,CASSLLAGRYNEQFF,TGTGCCAGCAGTTTACTAGCGGGACGCTACAATGAGCAGTTCTTC
NA,TRBD1,TRBJ1-5,TRBV12-5,CASAVGQGNQPQHF,TGTGCTAGTGCCGTGGGACAGGGGAATCAGCCCCAGCATTTT
NA,NA,TRBJ2-1,TRBV4-1,CASSPKHNEQFF,TGCGCCAGCAGCCCAAAGCACAATGAGCAGTTCTTC
NA,NA,TRBJ2-2,TRBV6-2/TRBV6-3,CASSSEPRRTGELFF,TGTGCCAGCAGTTCTGAACCTCGGCGGACCGGGGAGCTGTTTTTT
NA,NA,TRBJ2-2,TRBV19,CASTGWTGELFF,TGTGCCAGTACAGGGTGGACCGGGGAGCTGTTTTTT
NA,TRBD2,TRBJ2-3,TRBV27,CASSLQGLAADTQYF,TGTGCCAGCAGCCTACAGGGACTAGCCGCAGATACGCAGTATTTT
few,NA,TRBJ1-6,TRBV9,CASSPGVEQRNSPLHF,TGTGCCAGCAGCCCAGGGGTAGAACAGCGGAATTCACCCCTCCACTTT
NA,NA,TRBJ2-1,TRBV15,CATSGGGSYNEQFF,TGTGCCACCAGCGGAGGAGGGTCCTACAATGAGCAGTTCTTC